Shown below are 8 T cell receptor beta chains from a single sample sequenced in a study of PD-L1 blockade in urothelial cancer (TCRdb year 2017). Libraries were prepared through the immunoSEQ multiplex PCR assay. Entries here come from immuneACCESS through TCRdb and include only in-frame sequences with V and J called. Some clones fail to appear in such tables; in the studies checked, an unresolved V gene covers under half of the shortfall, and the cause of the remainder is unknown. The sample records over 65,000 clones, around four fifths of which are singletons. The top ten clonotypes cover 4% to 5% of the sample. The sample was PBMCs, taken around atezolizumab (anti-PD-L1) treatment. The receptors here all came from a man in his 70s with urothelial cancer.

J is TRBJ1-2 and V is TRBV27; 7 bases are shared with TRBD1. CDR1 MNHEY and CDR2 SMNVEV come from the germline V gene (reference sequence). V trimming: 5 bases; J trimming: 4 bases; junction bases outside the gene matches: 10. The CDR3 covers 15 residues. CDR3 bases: TGTGCCAGCAGTCAAAGACAGGGCCCGTTCTATGGCTACACCTTC. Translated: CASSQRQGPFYGYTF.

In DNA form, the CDR3 reads TGTGCCACCAGCAGAGATCGGCAGGGGGCCTATGGCTACACCTTC. Protein product: CATSRDRQGAYGYTF. The chain employs TRBV15 and TRBJ1-2; 8 nucleotides align to TRBD1. The CDR3 totals 15 residues. V was clipped by 0 bases and J by 4 bases; unmatched bases: 4. In germline, CDR1 is LNHNV, CDR2 YYDKDF (reference sequence).

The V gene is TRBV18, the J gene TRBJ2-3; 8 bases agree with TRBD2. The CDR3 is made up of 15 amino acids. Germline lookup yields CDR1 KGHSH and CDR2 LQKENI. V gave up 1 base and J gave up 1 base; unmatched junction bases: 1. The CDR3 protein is CASSPLREGTDTQYF. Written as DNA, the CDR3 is TGTGCCAGCTCACCACTGCGGGAGGGCACAGATACGCAGTATTTT.

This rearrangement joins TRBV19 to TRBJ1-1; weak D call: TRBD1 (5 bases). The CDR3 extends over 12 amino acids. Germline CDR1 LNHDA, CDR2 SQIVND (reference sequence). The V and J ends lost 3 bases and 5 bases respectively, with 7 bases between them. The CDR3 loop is CASSMGLTEAFF. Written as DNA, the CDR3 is TGTGCCAGTAGTATGGGGCTTACTGAAGCTTTCTTT.

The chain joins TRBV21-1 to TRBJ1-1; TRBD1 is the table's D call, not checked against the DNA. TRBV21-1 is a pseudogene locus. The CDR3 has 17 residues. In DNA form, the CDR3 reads TGTGCCACCCTAGGTCCTCATCCCGGACAGGGTGGCACTGAAGCTTTCTTT. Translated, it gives CATLGPHPGQGGTEAFF.

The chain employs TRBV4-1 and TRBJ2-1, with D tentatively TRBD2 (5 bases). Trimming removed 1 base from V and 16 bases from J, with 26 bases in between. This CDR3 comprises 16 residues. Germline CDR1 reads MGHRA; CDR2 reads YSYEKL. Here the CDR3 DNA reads TGCGCCAGCAGCCAAGGGGAAGGAGGACTGCCTAGGCGGGCTTTCTTC. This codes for CASSQGEGGLPRRAFF.

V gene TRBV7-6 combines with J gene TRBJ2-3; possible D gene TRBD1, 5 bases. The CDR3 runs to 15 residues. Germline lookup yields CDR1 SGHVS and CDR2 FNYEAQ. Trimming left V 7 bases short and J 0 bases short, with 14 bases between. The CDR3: CASKQTASSTDTQYF. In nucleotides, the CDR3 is TGTGCCAGCAAACAGACAGCGTCTAGCACAGATACGCAGTATTTT. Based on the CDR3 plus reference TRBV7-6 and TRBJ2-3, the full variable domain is GAGVSQSPRYKVTKRGQDVALRCDPISGHVSLYWYRQALGQGPEFLTYFNYEAQQDKSGLPNDRFSAERPEGSISTLTIQRTEQRDSAMYRCASKQTASSTDTQYFGPGTRLTVL.

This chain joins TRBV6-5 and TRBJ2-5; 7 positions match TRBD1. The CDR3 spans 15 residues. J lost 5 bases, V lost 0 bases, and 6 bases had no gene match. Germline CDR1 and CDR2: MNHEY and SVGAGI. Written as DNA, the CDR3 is TGTGCCAGCAGTTACTCGAGGGGCAGGGGGGAGACCCAGTACTTC. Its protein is CASSYSRGRGETQYF.